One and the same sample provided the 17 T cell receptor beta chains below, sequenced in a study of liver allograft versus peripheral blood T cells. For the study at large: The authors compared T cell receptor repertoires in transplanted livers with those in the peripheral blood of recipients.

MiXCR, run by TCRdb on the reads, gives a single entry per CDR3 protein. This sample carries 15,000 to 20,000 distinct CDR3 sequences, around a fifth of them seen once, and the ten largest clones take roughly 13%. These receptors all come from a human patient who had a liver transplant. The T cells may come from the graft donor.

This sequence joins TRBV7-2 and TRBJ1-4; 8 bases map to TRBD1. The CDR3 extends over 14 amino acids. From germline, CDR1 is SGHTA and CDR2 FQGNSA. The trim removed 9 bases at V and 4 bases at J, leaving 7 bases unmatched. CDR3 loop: CASSRGLSNEKLFF. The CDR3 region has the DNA TGTGCCAGTTCCAGGGGGCTCAGTAATGAAAAACTGTTTTTT.

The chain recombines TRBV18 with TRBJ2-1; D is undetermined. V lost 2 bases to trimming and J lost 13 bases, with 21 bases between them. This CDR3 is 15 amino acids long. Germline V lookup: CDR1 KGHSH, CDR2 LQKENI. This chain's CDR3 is CASSPGVSIELIQFF. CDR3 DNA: TGTGCCAGCTCACCAGGAGTCAGCATCGAACTTATACAGTTCTTC.

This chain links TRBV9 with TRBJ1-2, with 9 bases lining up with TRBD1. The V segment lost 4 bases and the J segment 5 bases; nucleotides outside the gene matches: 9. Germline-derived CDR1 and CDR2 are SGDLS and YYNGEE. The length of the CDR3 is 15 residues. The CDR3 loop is CASSTLGQGRYGYTF. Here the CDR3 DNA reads TGTGCCAGCAGCACCTTAGGACAGGGGAGATATGGCTACACCTTC.

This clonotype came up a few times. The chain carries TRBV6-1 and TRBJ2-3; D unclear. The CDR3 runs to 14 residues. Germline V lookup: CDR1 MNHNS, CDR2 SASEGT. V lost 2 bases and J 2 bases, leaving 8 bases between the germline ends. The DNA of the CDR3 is TGTGCCAGCAGTGAATCCCCTCACACAGATACGCAGTATTTT. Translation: CASSESPHTDTQYF.

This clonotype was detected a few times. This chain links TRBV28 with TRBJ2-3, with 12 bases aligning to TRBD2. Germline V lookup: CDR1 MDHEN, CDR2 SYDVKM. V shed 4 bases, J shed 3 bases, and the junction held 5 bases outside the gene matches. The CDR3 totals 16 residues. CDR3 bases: TGTGCCAGCAGTTCTTCTAGCGGGGGGGGGACAGATACGCAGTATTTT. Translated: CASSSSSGGGTDTQYF. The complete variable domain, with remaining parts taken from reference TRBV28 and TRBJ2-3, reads DVKVTQSSRYLVKRTGEKVFLECVQDMDHENMFWYRQDPGLGLRLIYFSYDVKMKEKGDIPEGYSVSREKKERFSLILESASTNQTSMYLCASSSSSGGGTDTQYFGPGTRLTVL.

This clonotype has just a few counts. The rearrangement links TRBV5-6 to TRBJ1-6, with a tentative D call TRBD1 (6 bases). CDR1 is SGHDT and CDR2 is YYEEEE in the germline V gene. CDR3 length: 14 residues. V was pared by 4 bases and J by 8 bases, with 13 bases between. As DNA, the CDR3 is TGTGCCAGCAGCCGTCGACAGGTAGATTCACCCCTCCACTTT. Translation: CASSRRQVDSPLHF.

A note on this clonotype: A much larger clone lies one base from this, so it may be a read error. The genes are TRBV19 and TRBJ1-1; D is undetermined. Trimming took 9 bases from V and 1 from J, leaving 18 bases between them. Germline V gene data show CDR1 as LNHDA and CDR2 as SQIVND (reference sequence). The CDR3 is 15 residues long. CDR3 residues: CASSPHGDENTEAFF. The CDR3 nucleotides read TGTGCCAGCAGTCCCCACGGGGATGAGAACACTGAAGCTTTCTTT.

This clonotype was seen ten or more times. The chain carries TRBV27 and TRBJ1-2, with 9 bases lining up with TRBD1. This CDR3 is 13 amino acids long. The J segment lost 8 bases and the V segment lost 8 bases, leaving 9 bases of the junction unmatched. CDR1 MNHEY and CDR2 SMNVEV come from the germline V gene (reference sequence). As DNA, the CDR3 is TGTGCCAGCCGTCGGGACAGGGTAGGAGGCTACACCTTC. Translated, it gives CASRRDRVGGYTF.

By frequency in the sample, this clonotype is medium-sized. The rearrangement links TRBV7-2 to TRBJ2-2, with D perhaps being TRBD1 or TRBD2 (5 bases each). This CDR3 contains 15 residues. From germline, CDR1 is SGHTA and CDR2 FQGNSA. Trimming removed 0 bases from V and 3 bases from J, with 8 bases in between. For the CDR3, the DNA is TGTGCCAGCAGCTTAGCCAGGGAGCACACCGGGGAGCTGTTTTTT. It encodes CASSLAREHTGELFF.

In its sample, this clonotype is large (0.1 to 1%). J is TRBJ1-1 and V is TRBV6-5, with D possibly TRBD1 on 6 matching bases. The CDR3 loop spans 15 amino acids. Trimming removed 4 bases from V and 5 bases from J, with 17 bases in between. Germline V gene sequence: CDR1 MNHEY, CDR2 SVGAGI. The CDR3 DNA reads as TGTGCCAGCAGTTCTGCCTGGGGGGGCGGAACTGAAGCTTTCTTT. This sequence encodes CASSSAWGGGTEAFF.

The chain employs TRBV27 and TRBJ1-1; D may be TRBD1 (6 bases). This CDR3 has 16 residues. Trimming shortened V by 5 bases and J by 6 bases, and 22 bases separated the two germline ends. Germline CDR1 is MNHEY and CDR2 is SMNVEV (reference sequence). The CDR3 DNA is TGTGCCAGCAGTGAATATGGGGGCCGAGGTGGGGCTGAAGCTTTCTTT. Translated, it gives CASSEYGGRGGAEAFF.

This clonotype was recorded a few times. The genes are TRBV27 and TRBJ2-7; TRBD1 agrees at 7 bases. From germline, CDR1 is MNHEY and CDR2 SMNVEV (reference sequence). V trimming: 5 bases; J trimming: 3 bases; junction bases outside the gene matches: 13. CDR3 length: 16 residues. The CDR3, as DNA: TGTGCCAGCAGTCCGGACTTTGGACAGGAGTACTACGAGCAGTACTTC. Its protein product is CASSPDFGQEYYEQYF.

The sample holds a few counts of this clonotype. The DNA for the CDR3 is TGTGCCAGCAGCTTAATGGGACAGGGTCGGGAGACCCAGTACTTC. Its translation is CASSLMGQGRETQYF. V usage is TRBV7-2 and J usage is TRBJ2-5; 9 bases are a match to TRBD1. The V gene's germline CDR1 is SGHTA and CDR2 FQGNSA. There are 15 residues in the CDR3. Unmatched junction bases numbered 6, after V lost 2 bases and J lost 5 bases.

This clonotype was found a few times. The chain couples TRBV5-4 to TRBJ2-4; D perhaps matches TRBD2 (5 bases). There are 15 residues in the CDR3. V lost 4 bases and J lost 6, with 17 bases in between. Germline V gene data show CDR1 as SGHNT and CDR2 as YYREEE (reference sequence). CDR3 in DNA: TGTGCCAGCAGCCCTCGGGAAGCTACGGTAAACATTCAGTACTTC. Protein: CASSPREATVNIQYF.

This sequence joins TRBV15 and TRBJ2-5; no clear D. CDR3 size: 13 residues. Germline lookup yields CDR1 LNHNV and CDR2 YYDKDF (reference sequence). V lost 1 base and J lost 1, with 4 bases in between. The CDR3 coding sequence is TGTGCCACCAGCAGAGGGCTCCAAGAGACCCAGTACTTC. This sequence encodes CATSRGLQETQYF.

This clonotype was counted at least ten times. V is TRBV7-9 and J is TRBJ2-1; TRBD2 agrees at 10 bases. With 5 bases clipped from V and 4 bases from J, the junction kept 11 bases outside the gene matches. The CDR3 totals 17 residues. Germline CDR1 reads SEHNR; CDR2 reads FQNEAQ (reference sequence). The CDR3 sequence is CASSSLAGLAVYNEQFF. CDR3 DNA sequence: TGTGCCAGCAGCAGTCTTGCTGGACTAGCGGTATACAATGAGCAGTTCTTC.

CDR3 DNA sequence: TGTGCCAGCAGGAGGAGCCGAGACAGGGGTATCCACGAGCAGTACTTC. Protein sequence: CASRRSRDRGIHEQYF. This chain uses TRBV27 with TRBJ2-7; 8 bases are a match to TRBD1. The CDR3 has 16 amino acids. V lost 6 bases, J lost 5 bases, and 15 bases stayed unmatched. CDR1 MNHEY and CDR2 SMNVEV come from the germline V gene (reference sequence).